The text below deals with one TCR beta chain. Its antigen is still unknown. There are no base qualities to consult, and no much larger clone falls within one base. The time point label of this sample denotes: baseline before oral tofacitinib. Lesional scalp punch biopsies and peripheral blood were collected from alopecia areata patients. After PBMCs were isolated by density centrifugation and stained for CD3, CD4 and CD8, a FACSAria was used to sort CD4+ and CD8+ T cells. Counted from cysteine to phenylalanine, this CDR3 has 17 amino acids. This entry keeps only the CDR3 DNA: 51 bases, framed from base 1. Trimming takes 2 bases from V and 6 bases from J, and the germline ends sit 20 bases apart. CDR1 and CDR2 (SGHRS, YFSETQ) derive from the germline V gene. This record belongs to a study of CD8+ T cells in alopecia areata (dated by TCRdb to about 2018). Background for the entire study: Treated patients were enrolled in an open-label pilot trial of oral tofacitinib at 5 to 10 mg twice daily for moderate-to-severe alopecia areata. Scalp clonality was compared among normal scalp (n=4), patchy alopecia areata scalp (n=8), and alopecia totalis/universalis scalp (n=8). In humans, TCRbeta sequencing was performed on scalp tissue and on sorted CD4+ and CD8+ peripheral blood T cells from healthy controls and from patients with patchy or totalis/universalis alopecia areata. Tofacitinib was given for 6 to 18 months, followed by 6 months of follow-up off drug to assess delayed response and recurrence. Patients on tofacitinib were biopsied at baseline and after 4 and 24 weeks of treatment, and several of the patients also had a later scalp biopsy. TCRbeta CDR3 regions were amplified by immunoSEQ multiplex PCR with 35 Vbeta forward and 13 Jbeta reverse primers. The study used high-throughput TCRbeta sequencing to examine T cell clonal expansion in alopecia areata, in both the C3H/HeJ mouse model and human patients. The RNA source kit depended on sample type: the PAXgene miRNA kit for fixed scalp, the miRNeasy kit for PBMCs, and the RNeasy kit for mouse skin. The full study reports these points: Lesional scalp, especially in alopecia totalis/universalis, showed higher clonality and more expanded CD8+ clones than normal scalp, suggesting antigenic drive. Shared TCR sequences between patients were less evident than in mice, which may be partly attributable to HLA diversity in the patient population. Resident alphabeta T cells in normal human skin are also sequenced, complicating scalp TCR repertoire analysis, unlike mouse skin dominated by gammadelta T cells.

Library preparation was by the immunoSEQ multiplex PCR assay. RNA was extracted from all samples and reverse transcribed into cDNA, which served as template for TCR sequencing. SuperScript III was used for first-strand cDNA synthesis, primed with a 2:1 mix of oligo-dT and random hexamers. Amplification bias was assessed with a synthetic immune receptor repertoire, and residual bias was removed computationally. On the study's bioinformatics: After raw reads were preprocessed to remove errors, the CDR3 was defined following IMGT conventions as running from the conserved cysteine to phenylalanine. To get clonality, Shannon entropy was normalized by log2 of the number of productive unique TCRs and the result was subtracted from 1. Scalp TCRbeta sequences were cross-referenced with sorted blood CD4 and CD8 repertoires so that the CD4 or CD8 identity of scalp clones could be inferred. The immuneACCESS repertoire file appears here via TCRdb, limited to in-frame rearrangements. These files lack a portion of the clones; in checked studies, under half of the deficit traces to unresolved V genes, and the cause of the others is not known. The V and J calls and clone size come from that table; D and trimming were worked out from the DNA. The sample records 110,000 to 150,000 clones, roughly 53% of which are singletons. About 6% of the sample is in the top ten clones.

This TCR was sampled from a human donor with alopecia areata. In this chain, TRBV5-1 is recombined with TRBJ1-4; possibly the D gene is TRBD1, per 5 matching bases. Source: CD4+ T cells sorted from blood, taken at week 0. The DNA sequence reads TGCGCCAGCAGCTTTTCCGTCGGGACGGTAGGGGATGAAAAACTGTTTTTT. Its amino acids are CASSFSVGTVGDEKLFF.